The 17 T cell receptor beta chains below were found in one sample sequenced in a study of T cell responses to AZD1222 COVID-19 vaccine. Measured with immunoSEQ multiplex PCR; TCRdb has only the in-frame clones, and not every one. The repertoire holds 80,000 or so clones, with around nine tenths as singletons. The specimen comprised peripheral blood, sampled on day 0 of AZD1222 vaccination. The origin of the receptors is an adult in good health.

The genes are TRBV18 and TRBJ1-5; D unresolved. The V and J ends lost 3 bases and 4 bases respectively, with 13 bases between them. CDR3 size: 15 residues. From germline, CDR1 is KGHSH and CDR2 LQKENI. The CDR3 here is CASSPGERANQPQHF. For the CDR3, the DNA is TGTGCCAGCTCACCGGGAGAAAGAGCGAATCAGCCCCAGCATTTT. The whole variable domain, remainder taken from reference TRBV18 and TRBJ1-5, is NAGVMQNPRHLVRRRGQEARLRCSPMKGHSHVYWYRQLPEEGLKFMVYLQKENIIDESGMPKERFSAEFPKEGPSILRIQQVVRGDSAAYFCASSPGERANQPQHFGDGTRLSIL.

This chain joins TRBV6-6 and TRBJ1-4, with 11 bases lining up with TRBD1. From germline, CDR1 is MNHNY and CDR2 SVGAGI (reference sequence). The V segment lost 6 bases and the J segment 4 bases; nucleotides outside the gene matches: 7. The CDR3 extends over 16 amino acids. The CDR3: CASRGQGGPFNEKLFF. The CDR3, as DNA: TGTGCCAGCAGGGGACAGGGGGGTCCATTTAATGAAAAACTGTTTTTT.

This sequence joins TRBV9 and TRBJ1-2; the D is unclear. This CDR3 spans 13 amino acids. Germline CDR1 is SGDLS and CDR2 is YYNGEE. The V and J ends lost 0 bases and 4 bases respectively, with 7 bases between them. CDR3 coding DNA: TGTGCCAGCAGCGTAGTGGGTGGCTATGGCTACACCTTC. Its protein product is CASSVVGGYGYTF.

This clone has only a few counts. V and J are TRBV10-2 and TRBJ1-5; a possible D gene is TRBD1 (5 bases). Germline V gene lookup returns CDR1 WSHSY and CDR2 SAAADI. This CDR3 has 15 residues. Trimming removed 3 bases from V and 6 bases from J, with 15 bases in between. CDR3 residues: CASSERAGNFQPQHF. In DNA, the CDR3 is TGCGCCAGCAGTGAAAGGGCAGGGAATTTTCAGCCCCAGCATTTT.

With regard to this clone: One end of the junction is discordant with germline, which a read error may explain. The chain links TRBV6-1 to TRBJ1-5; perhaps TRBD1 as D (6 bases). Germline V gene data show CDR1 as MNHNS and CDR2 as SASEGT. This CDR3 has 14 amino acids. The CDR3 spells CASSEGQIYQPQHF. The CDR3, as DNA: TGTGCCAGCAGCGAAGGACAGATTTATCAGCCCCAGCATTTT.

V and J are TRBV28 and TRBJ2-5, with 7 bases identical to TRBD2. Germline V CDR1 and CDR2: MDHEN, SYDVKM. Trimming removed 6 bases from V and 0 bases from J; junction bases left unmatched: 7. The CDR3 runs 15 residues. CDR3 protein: CASRPVAGYQETQYF. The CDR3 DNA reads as TGTGCCAGCAGGCCCGTAGCGGGTTACCAAGAGACCCAGTACTTC.

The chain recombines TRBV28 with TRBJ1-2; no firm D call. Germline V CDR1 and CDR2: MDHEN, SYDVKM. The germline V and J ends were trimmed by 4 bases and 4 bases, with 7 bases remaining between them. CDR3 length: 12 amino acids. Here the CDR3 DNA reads TGTGCCAGCAGTTATCAGAGCTATGGCTACACCTTC. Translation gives CASSYQSYGYTF.

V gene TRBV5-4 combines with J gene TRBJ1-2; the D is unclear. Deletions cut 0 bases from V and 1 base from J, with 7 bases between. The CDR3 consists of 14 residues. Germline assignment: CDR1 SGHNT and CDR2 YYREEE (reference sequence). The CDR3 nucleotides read TGTGCCAGCAGCTTGGGTGCAGATAACTATGGCTACACCTTC. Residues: CASSLGADNYGYTF.

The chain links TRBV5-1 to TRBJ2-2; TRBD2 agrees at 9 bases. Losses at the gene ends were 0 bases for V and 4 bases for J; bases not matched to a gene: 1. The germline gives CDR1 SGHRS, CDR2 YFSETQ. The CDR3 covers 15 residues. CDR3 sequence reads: CASSLELAGTGELFF. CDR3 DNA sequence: TGCGCCAGCAGCTTGGAACTAGCGGGCACCGGGGAGCTGTTTTTT.

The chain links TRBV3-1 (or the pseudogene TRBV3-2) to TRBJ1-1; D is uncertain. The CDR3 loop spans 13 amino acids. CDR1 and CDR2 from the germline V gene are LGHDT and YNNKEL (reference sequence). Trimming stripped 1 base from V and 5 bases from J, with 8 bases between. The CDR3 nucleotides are TGTGCCAGCAGCCAAGCTGGAGGGACTGAAGCTTTCTTT. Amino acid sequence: CASSQAGGTEAFF.

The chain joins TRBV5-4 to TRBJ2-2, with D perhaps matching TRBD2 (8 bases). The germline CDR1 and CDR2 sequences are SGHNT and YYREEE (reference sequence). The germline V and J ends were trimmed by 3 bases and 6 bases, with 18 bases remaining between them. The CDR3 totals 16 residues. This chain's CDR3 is CASSSGGNRGPGELFF. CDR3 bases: TGTGCCAGCAGCTCGGGGGGGAACAGGGGCCCCGGGGAGCTGTTTTTT.

CDR3 loop: CASSLSAGYNEQFF. CDR3 DNA sequence: TGTGCCAGCAGTTTATCGGCAGGATACAATGAGCAGTTCTTC. The genes are TRBV27 and TRBJ2-1; no clear D gene. In germline, CDR1 is MNHEY, CDR2 SMNVEV (reference sequence). V was clipped by 0 bases and J by 4 bases, with 7 bases between them. This CDR3 is 14 amino acids long.

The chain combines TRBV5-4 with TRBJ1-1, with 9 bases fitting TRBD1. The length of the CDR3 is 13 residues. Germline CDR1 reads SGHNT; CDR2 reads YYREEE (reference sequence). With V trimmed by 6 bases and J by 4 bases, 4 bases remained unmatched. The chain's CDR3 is CASTRTGVTEAFF. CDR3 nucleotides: TGTGCCAGCACCCGGACAGGGGTCACTGAAGCTTTCTTT. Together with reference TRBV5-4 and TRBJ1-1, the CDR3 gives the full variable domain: ETGVTQSPTHLIKTRGQQVTLRCSSQSGHNTVSWYQQALGQGPQFIFQYYREEENGRGNFPPRFSGLQFPNYSSELNVNALELDDSALYLCASTRTGVTEAFFGQGTRLTVV.

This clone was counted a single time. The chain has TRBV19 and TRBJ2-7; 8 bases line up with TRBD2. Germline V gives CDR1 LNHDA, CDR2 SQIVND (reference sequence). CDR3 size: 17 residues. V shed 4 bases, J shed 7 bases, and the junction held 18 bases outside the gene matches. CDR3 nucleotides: TGTGCCAGTAGTAAGAGAGGTGGACTAGCCGGGTTTTTGGAGCAGTACTTC. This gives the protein CASSKRGGLAGFLEQYF.

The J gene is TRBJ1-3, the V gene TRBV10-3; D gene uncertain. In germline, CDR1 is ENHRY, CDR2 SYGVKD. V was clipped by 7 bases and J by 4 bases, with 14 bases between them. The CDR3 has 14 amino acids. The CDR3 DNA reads TGTGCCATCAAGGAAGCGGGAGGAGGAAACACCATATATTTT. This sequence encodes CAIKEAGGGNTIYF.

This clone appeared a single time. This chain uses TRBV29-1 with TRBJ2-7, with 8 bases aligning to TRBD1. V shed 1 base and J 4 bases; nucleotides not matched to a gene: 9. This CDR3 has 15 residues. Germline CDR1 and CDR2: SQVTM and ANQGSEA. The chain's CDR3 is CSVEVDRGSRYEQYF. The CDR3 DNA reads TGCAGCGTTGAAGTTGACAGGGGTAGTCGGTACGAGCAGTACTTC.

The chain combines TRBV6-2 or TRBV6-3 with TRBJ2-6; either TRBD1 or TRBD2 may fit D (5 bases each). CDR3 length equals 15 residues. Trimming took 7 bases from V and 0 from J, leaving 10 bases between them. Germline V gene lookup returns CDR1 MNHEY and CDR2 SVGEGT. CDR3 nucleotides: TGTGCCAGCACCCCGGGGCTCTCTGGGGCCAACGTCCTGACTTTC. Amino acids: CASTPGLSGANVLTF.